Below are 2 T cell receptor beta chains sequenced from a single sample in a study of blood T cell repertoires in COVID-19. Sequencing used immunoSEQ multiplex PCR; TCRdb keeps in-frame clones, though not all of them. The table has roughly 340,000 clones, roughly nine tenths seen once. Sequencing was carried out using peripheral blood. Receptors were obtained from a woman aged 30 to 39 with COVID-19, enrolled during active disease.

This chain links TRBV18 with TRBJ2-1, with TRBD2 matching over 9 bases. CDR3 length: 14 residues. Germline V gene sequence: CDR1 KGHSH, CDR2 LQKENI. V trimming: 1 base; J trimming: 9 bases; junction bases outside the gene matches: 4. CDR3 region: CASSPRLAGSEQFF. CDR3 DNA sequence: TGTGCCAGCTCACCACGGCTAGCGGGGAGTGAGCAGTTCTTC.

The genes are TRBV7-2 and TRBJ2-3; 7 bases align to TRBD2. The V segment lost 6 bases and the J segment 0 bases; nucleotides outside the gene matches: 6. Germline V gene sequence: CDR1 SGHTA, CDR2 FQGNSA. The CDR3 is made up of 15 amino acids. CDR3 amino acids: CASRGGSTSTDTQYF. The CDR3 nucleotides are TGTGCCAGCAGGGGGGGGTCGACTAGCACAGATACGCAGTATTTT. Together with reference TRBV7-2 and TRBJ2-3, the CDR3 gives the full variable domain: GAGVSQSPSNKVTEKGKDVELRCDPISGHTALYWYRQSLGQGLEFLIYFQGNSAPDKSGLPSDRFSAERTGGSVSTLTIQRTQQEDSAVYLCASRGGSTSTDTQYFGPGTRLTVL.